These T cell receptor beta chains were read from a single sample in a study of CD8 T cells in Susac syndrome. In TCRdb, the immunoSEQ multiplex PCR reads were re-called with MiXCR into one record per CDR3 protein. Of around 80,000 distinct CDR3 sequences listed, approximately 93% are singletons. Sequencing was carried out using CD8+ T cells from PBMCs. The receptors derive from a human donor with Susac syndrome. Both conserved end residues are part of each CDR3. Fields, in order: V gene, CDR3 protein.

TRBV5-6,CASSFGTGNYEQYF
TRBV12-5,CASGLGQGGGYTF
TRBV19,CASSIGPPGQSNTGELFF
TRBV2,CASKGIINEPQHF
TRBV5-1,CASSLERSSYEQYF
TRBV6-2/TRBV6-3,CASSYSITLTGYPSSYEQYF
TRBV20-1,CSARGASGGSEQYF
TRBV6-8,CASSYPIWRAGELFF
TRBV7-2,CASSPAGLGNEQFF
TRBV20-1,CSARDVRGGYEQYF
TRBV12-5,CASGLVLGTALTYEQYF
TRBV4-2,CASARAGGLSGELFF
TRBV7-8,CASSLTRPPGTQYF
TRBV6-5,CASSYSNSRLMNTEAFF
TRBV29-1,CSVETWESYNEQFF
TRBV9,CASSVEGGPSTDTQYF
TRBV6-2/TRBV6-3,CASSYRTETQYF
TRBV14,CASSLLAVHTDTQYF
TRBV20-1,CSARKGGGTDTQYF
TRBV19,CASSIGGLLYNEQFF
TRBV5-4,CASSLTGVWTEAFF
TRBV29-1,CSVGAILTDTQYF